This T cell receptor beta chain was sequenced in a study of T cell clones after liver transplantation. For the study at large: Third-party-reactive TCRbeta sequences from pre-transplant mixed lymphocyte reactions served as antigen-independent comparators. Apart from a few HCV-positive recipients, transplants were for non-autoimmune, non-viral reasons.

Trimming took 4 bases from V and 1 from J, leaving 15 bases between them. The CDR3 runs 16 residues. Germline-derived CDR1 and CDR2 are SGHRS and YFSETQ. Concerning this clone: The antigen is unknown.

The table came from immunoSEQ multiplex PCR; TCRdb's copy has only in-frame clones and leaves some out. This table holds around 77,000 clones, about 80% found once. General study points: The donor-reactive repertoire was only partly measurable in two subjects, lacking donor cells.

The rearrangement links TRBV5-1 to TRBJ1-3; D might be TRBD1 (5 bases). The receptor comes from a human patient who received a liver transplant. A subset of T cells may come from the graft donor. Sequencing used CD4+ T cells from blood, obtained 12 months after liver transplant. CDR3 coding DNA: TGCGCCAGCAGCCCGGCCGTTGGGGGTTCTGGAAACACCATATATTTT. Translated, it gives CASSPAVGGSGNTIYF. The complete variable domain, with remaining parts taken from reference TRBV5-1 and TRBJ1-3, reads KAGVTQTPRYLIKTRGQQVTLSCSPISGHRSVSWYQQTPGQGLQFLFEYFSETQRNKGNFPGRFSGRQFSNSRSEMNVSTLELGDSALYLCASSPAVGGSGNTIYFGEGSWLTVV.